The table lists the clone carrying this TCR beta chain with a few counts. Its antigen is still unknown. Distinct nucleotide sequences in the sample also encode this CDR3. This sample stems from a study of regulatory dendritic cells for organ transplantation. Libraries were prepared by immunoSEQ multiplex PCR; TCRdb keeps only in-frame clonotypes and omits some of them. The data show about 30,000 clones, 82% seen once. Whole-study results and caveats: Naive T cells showed high diversity, memory cells less, memory CD8+ least.

V lost 0 bases, J lost 9 bases, and 13 bases lay in between. Germline V gene data show CDR1 as SGHNT and CDR2 as YYREEE (reference sequence). CDR3 length: 15 residues. This chain connects TRBV5-4 to TRBJ1-6; weak D call: TRBD1 (6 bases). The origin of this receptor is a human donor in good health. Sample: naive CD4+ T cells from blood. This sample's subset: CD45RA+ naive T cells. In DNA form, the CDR3 reads TGTGCCAGCAGCTTGGAAACAGGGAAGGCTTCACCCCTCCACTTT. Translation gives CASSLETGKASPLHF.